The rows below give T cell receptor beta chains drawn from one sample of a study of T cells in Graves' hyperthyroidism and ophthalmopathy. TCRdb fed the multiplex PCR reads into MiXCR, producing one record per CDR3 protein. The sample includes hundreds of thousands of distinct CDR3 sequences, approximately 14% of them seen just once. The sample consisted of blood. Source of these receptors: a woman under 30 with Graves' hyperthyroidism. The CDR3 runs from the conserved cysteine through the conserved F or W. A D gene is named only where the DNA matches it firmly. The size field is filled for only some rows; it gives once, few, many or a size class.

V	D	size	J	DNA	CDR3
TRBV28	NA	many	TRBJ2-5	TGTGCCAGCAGCCCCGTGGGGATTGAGACCCAGTACTTC	CASSPVGIETQYF
TRBV7-9	NA	NA	TRBJ1-1	TGTGCCAGCCGCCCCGGCACGCGCACTGAAGCTTTCTTT	CASRPGTRTEAFF
TRBV6-5	TRBD2	few	TRBJ2-3	TGTGCCAGCAGTTACCAACTAGCGTCGTCAGATACGCAGTATTTT	CASSYQLASSDTQYF
TRBV13	NA	many	TRBJ2-7	TGTGCCAGCAGCTTCGTCCCGGGACCGGGGGCATACGAGCAGTACTTC	CASSFVPGPGAYEQYF
TRBV29-1	NA	few	TRBJ1-2	TGCAGCGTTGAGAATGGACCCCGGGGCTACACCTTC	CSVENGPRGYTF
TRBV5-1	TRBD1	many	TRBJ1-1	TGCGCCAGCAGCTACGCAGGGGGGAGGGCTGAAGCTTTCTTT	CASSYAGGRAEAFF
TRBV6-2/TRBV6-3	TRBD1	many	TRBJ2-1	TGTGCCAGCTACTGGACAGGGGGCGCGGGAGAGCAGTTCTTC	CASYWTGGAGEQFF
TRBV18	NA	NA	TRBJ2-5	TGTGCCGGCTCACCACCGGGTGAGGTAGAGACCCAGTACTTC	CAGSPPGEVETQYF
TRBV2	NA	many	TRBJ1-6	TGTGCCACGACTCGGGCCTATAATTCACCCCTCCACTTT	CATTRAYNSPLHF
TRBV28	NA	many	TRBJ2-7	TGTGCCAGCAGCCACGGGGGCGGGGAGGGCTACGAGCAGTACTTC	CASSHGGGEGYEQYF
TRBV3-1	NA	few	TRBJ2-1	TGTGCCAGCAGCCAAGAAAACAGGATCCGAGGCAATGAGCAGTTCTTC	CASSQENRIRGNEQFF
TRBV3-1	NA	NA	TRBJ2-4	TGTGCCAGCAGCCAAGGGGATCCGGACATTCAGTACTTC	CASSQGDPDIQYF
TRBV28	TRBD2	many	TRBJ2-1	TGTGCCAGCTCCACTTTAGCGGGAGTAGCGGATGAGCAGTTCTTC	CASSTLAGVADEQFF